A single T cell receptor beta chain is shown here with its context. The data stem from a study of PD-L1 blockade in urothelial cancer. Study information: Male sex and bladder-origin urothelial cancer were recorded for about 90% of the 29 patients. Each participant's history included 0 to 3 prior chemotherapy regimens. At 6 weeks and at 3 weeks (second dose) after treatment start, blood was analyzed.

Anywhere from 1 to 8 samples came from each patient, spanning pretreatment and on-treatment. Sequencing was performed with immunoSEQ multiplex PCR; in TCRdb, only in-frame clones are kept and a portion is missing. Of 57,000 or so clones in the sample, almost 85% were seen once. This CDR3 has 14 amino acids. From germline, CDR1 is SNHLY and CDR2 FYNNEI. With 6 bases clipped from V and 7 bases from J, the junction kept 6 bases outside the gene matches. The gene calls are TRBV2 and TRBJ2-2; TRBD1 matches 9 bases. This TCR derives from a man aged 65 to 79 with urothelial cancer. The sequencing used PBMCs, collected around atezolizumab (anti-PD-L1) treatment. The CDR3 DNA follows: TGTGCCAGCAGCCAACAGGGGGCTGACGGGGAGCTGTTTTTT. It translates to CASSQQGADGELFF.